Shown below are 24 T cell receptor beta chains from a single sample sequenced in a study of blood T cells in healthy people across ages. Using a J-beta primer mix together with a sample-barcoded 5' primer, a second PCR was run for 7 to 11 cycles. TCRdb re-called the 5' RACE reads with MiXCR, one entry per CDR3 protein. Of more than 1 million distinct CDR3 sequences detected, 45% appear once; the ten largest clones hold approximately 19%. Material for sequencing was blood. The receptors were gathered from a woman aged 55-69 years in good health.

This rearrangement joins TRBV20-1 to TRBJ2-1; TRBD2 agrees at 11 bases. This CDR3 comprises 13 residues. The V gene's germline CDR1 is DFQATT and CDR2 SNEGSKA (reference sequence). With 8 bases clipped from V and 8 bases from J, the junction kept 8 bases outside the gene matches. The CDR3 reads CSNSGGALDEQFF. The CDR3 nucleotides read TGCAGTAATAGCGGGGGGGCGTTAGATGAGCAGTTCTTC.

The genes are TRBV7-2 and TRBJ1-2; D is unresolved. V lost 6 bases and J lost 3, with 14 bases in between. Germline CDR1 SGHTA, CDR2 FQGNSA. The CDR3 totals 14 residues. The CDR3 region is CASRDSLAHYGYTF. The CDR3 DNA reads TGTGCCAGCAGGGACTCCTTGGCTCACTATGGCTACACCTTC.

The chain couples TRBV6-5 to TRBJ2-3; 11 bases align to TRBD2. From germline, CDR1 is MNHEY and CDR2 SVGAGI. The CDR3 runs 18 residues. V trimming: 0 bases; J trimming: 4 bases; junction bases outside the gene matches: 9. The DNA for the CDR3 is TGTGCCAGCAGTTACTCGAGGCTAGCGGGAGGTAGGGCAGATACGCAGTATTTT. This sequence encodes CASSYSRLAGGRADTQYF.

This sequence joins TRBV27 and TRBJ2-7; either TRBD1 or TRBD2 may supply D (6 bases each). Germline lookup yields CDR1 MNHEY and CDR2 SMNVEV (reference sequence). This CDR3 is 13 amino acids long. The V and J ends lost 7 bases and 7 bases respectively, with 17 bases between them. The CDR3 loop reads CASKLGGQGEQYF. CDR3 sequence (DNA): TGTGCCAGCAAATTGGGGGGCCAGGGGGAGCAGTACTTC.

There are a few counts of this clonotype. V and J are TRBV6-6 and TRBJ1-2, with D unresolved. The germline V gene encodes CDR1 MNHNY and CDR2 SVGAGI (reference sequence). The V gene lost 0 bases and the J gene lost 8 bases, with 4 bases spanning the gap. The CDR3 has 11 amino acids. The CDR3 region has the DNA TGTGCCAGCAGTTACTCGGAGGGCTACACCTTC. Translated, it gives CASSYSEGYTF.

This chain connects TRBV10-3 to TRBJ2-1; 7 bases align to TRBD2. The germline CDR1 and CDR2 sequences are ENHRY and SYGVKD. The CDR3 runs to 16 residues. Losses at the gene ends were 4 bases for V and 5 bases for J; bases not matched to a gene: 11. The CDR3 region has the DNA TGTGCCATCAGTGGGACATACGCGGGACTAAACAATGAGCAGTTCTTC. Encoded protein: CAISGTYAGLNNEQFF.

The rearrangement joins TRBV3-1 to TRBJ2-4; possible D gene TRBD1, 6 bases. With the DNA end fitting TRBJ2-7 better, the J assignment may be wrong. This CDR3 has 13 residues. Germline V gene data show CDR1 as LGHDT and CDR2 as YNNKEL (reference sequence). The CDR3 DNA reads as TGTGCCAGCAGCCGATCGACAGGAGCCGAGCAGTACTTC. Its protein product is CASSRSTGAEQYF.

V usage is TRBV9 and J usage is TRBJ2-3, with 10 positions matching TRBD2. CDR3 length: 17 residues. V lost 1 base and J lost 2; bases outside the gene matches: 7. Germline V lookup: CDR1 SGDLS, CDR2 YYNGEE. CDR3 bases: TGTGCCAGCAGCGTATTGGCTAGCGGGGGAACCACAGATACGCAGTATTTT. Protein product: CASSVLASGGTTDTQYF.

The chain is built from TRBV3-1 and TRBJ2-7; D is ambiguous. This CDR3 spans 16 amino acids. CDR1 and CDR2 from the germline V gene are LGHDT and YNNKEL (reference sequence). The V gene lost 1 base and the J gene lost 3 bases, with 16 bases spanning the gap. CDR3 amino acids: CASSQGPANLNYEQYF. CDR3 in DNA: TGTGCCAGCAGCCAAGGACCCGCCAATTTGAACTACGAGCAGTACTTC.

This clonotype occurred a few times. The V gene is TRBV28, the J gene TRBJ2-7; D is unresolved. This CDR3 has 13 residues. Per germline, CDR1 MDHEN and CDR2 SYDVKM. Trimming shortened V by 7 bases and J by 0 bases, and 10 bases separated the two germline ends. CDR3 residues: CASTVGGSYEQYF. In nucleotides, the CDR3 is TGTGCCAGCACCGTAGGCGGCTCCTACGAGCAGTACTTC.

The rearrangement joins TRBV7-2 to TRBJ2-7, with 9 bases identical to TRBD1. Germline V gives CDR1 SGHTA, CDR2 FQGNSA. V shed 0 bases and J 3 bases; nucleotides not matched to a gene: 3. The CDR3 extends over 15 amino acids. The CDR3 here is CASSLAVDRGYEQYF. CDR3 nucleotides: TGTGCCAGCAGCTTAGCGGTGGACAGGGGCTACGAGCAGTACTTC.

This clonotype has a handful of counts. The chain employs TRBV12-3 or TRBV12-4 and TRBJ1-2; D is unresolved. The CDR3 spans 11 residues. V was shortened by 5 bases and J by 5 bases, with 6 bases between the two germline ends. The CDR3 sequence: CASSLEYGYTF. CDR3 DNA sequence: TGTGCCAGCAGTCTCGAATATGGCTACACCTTC.

The CDR3 sequence: CASRGLAWQETQYF. The CDR3 coding sequence is TGTGCCAGCAGAGGACTAGCGTGGCAAGAGACCCAGTACTTC. The chain carries TRBV2 and TRBJ2-5; the match to TRBD2 covers 9 bases. This CDR3 contains 14 residues. CDR1 and CDR2 from the germline V gene are SNHLY and FYNNEI. J was trimmed by 2 bases and V by 6 bases; bases with no gene match: 4.

This clonotype has a count of ten or more. The V gene is TRBV20-1, the J gene TRBJ2-7; D gene uncertain. The CDR3 contains 12 residues. The V end lost 7 bases, the J end lost 0 bases, and 10 bases lay between the germline ends. Germline CDR1 is DFQATT and CDR2 is SNEGSKA (reference sequence). The CDR3 sequence is CSVGFSSYEQYF. Written as DNA, the CDR3 is TGCAGTGTCGGGTTTAGCTCCTACGAGCAGTACTTC.

This clonotype has more than one count but fewer than ten. This sequence joins TRBV30 and TRBJ2-5, with D possibly matching TRBD2 (5 bases). Trimming took 1 base from V and 2 from J, leaving 8 bases between them. Per germline, CDR1 GTSNPN and CDR2 SVGIG (reference sequence). The CDR3 consists of 13 residues. In DNA, the CDR3 is TGTGCCTGGAGTGCAGCGGTACAAGAGACCCAGTACTTC. Protein: CAWSAAVQETQYF.

This chain uses TRBV2 with TRBJ2-5, with 7 bases that match TRBD1. TRBJ2-7 explains the end of the DNA better; the J call may be wrong. There are 16 residues in the CDR3. Germline V gives CDR1 SNHLY, CDR2 FYNNEI. The CDR3 coding sequence is TGTGCCAGCAGTGAACGAGGACCGCCTAGGGGGCACGAGCAGTACTTC. This translates into CASSERGPPRGHEQYF.

As regards this clonotype: This may be a read error: a much more frequent sequence differs by one nucleotide. The gene calls are TRBV9 and TRBJ2-5; 7 bases are shared with TRBD1. The germline V gene encodes CDR1 SGDLS and CDR2 YYNGEE. CDR3 length equals 13 residues. For the CDR3, the DNA is TGTGCCAGCAGCGAGGGACAGCAAGGGACCCAGTACTTC. Residues: CASSEGQQGTQYF.

The chain is built from TRBV5-1 and TRBJ2-7; the match to TRBD1 covers 9 bases. Trimming took 4 bases from V and 3 from J; bases not matched to a gene: 8. The CDR3 is 15 amino acids. CDR1 and CDR2 (germline): SGHRS, YFSETQ. The chain's CDR3 is CASSTTGGPIYEQYF. CDR3 nucleotide sequence: TGCGCCAGCAGCACAACAGGGGGCCCTATCTACGAGCAGTACTTC.

The genes are TRBV7-3 and TRBJ2-3; 7 nucleotides align to TRBD1. CDR3 size: 16 residues. The germline CDR1 and CDR2 sequences are SGHTA and FQGTGA. V lost 3 bases and J lost 0; bases outside the gene matches: 6. CDR3 in amino acids: CASSLYGTVSTDTQYF. In DNA, the CDR3 is TGTGCCAGCAGCTTGTATGGGACAGTTAGCACAGATACGCAGTATTTT. Full variable domain (outside the CDR3, taken from reference TRBV7-3 and TRBJ2-3): GAGVSQTPSNKVTEKGKYVELRCDPISGHTALYWYRQSLGQGPEFLIYFQGTGAADDSGLPNDRFFAVRPEGSVSTLKIQRTERGDSAVYLCASSLYGTVSTDTQYFGPGTRLTVL.

This clonotype was counted between two and nine times. The chain uses TRBV12-3 or TRBV12-4 and TRBJ1-2; 7 bases agree with TRBD1. The CDR3 totals 14 residues. After removal of 0 bases from V and 8 bases from J, the junction contained 6 bases not matched to a gene. The CDR3 sequence is CASSLATGRRGYTF. The CDR3 nucleotides are TGTGCCAGCAGTTTAGCGACAGGGCGGCGGGGCTACACCTTC.

A note on this clonotype: The germline gene is not matched at one end of the junction; a read error may be the cause. The chain combines TRBV25-1 with TRBJ2-5; 7 nucleotides match TRBD1. With the DNA end fitting TRBJ2-7 better, the J assignment may be wrong. The CDR3 contains 14 residues. Germline V CDR1 and CDR2: MGHDK, SYGVNS. The CDR3 DNA reads TGTGCCAGCGGTGAATCCGGGACAGAATACGAGCAGTACTTC. Protein product: CASGESGTEYEQYF.

The CDR3 reads CASSRTDGAYEQYF. CDR3 sequence (DNA): TGTGCCAGCAGCCGGACGGACGGTGCCTACGAGCAGTACTTC. The gene calls are TRBV7-6 and TRBJ2-7; unclear D gene. V was cut by 5 bases and J by 2 bases, with 13 bases left in between. Looked up from germline, CDR1 is SGHVS and CDR2 is FNYEAQ. This CDR3 is 14 amino acids long.

The rearrangement uses TRBV20-1 and TRBJ2-1; D is uncertain. CDR1 is DFQATT, CDR2 SNEGSKA, per germline (reference sequence). V lost 0 bases and J 7 bases, leaving 13 bases between the germline ends. The CDR3 contains 14 residues. This CDR3 reads CSARDAESLNEQFF. The CDR3 bases are TGCAGTGCTAGAGATGCGGAGAGTCTGAATGAGCAGTTCTTC.

This rearrangement joins TRBV20-1 to TRBJ2-5; possibly TRBD1 for D (6 bases). The tail of the sequence fits TRBJ2-7 better, so the J call may be wrong. In germline, CDR1 is DFQATT, CDR2 SNEGSKA (reference sequence). The CDR3 is made up of 13 amino acids. This chain's CDR3 is CSAPQGNPYEQYF. The CDR3 coding sequence is TGCAGTGCGCCGCAGGGGAACCCCTACGAGCAGTACTTC.